This TCR beta chain was documented in a study of blood T cell repertoires in COVID-19. The protocol was immunoSEQ multiplex PCR, while the TCRdb copy is restricted to in-frame clones and leaves out a portion. The table has 95,000 to 150,000 clones, around 80% seen once; the top ten hold roughly 17%. There are 14 residues in the CDR3. CDR1 and CDR2 from the germline V gene are SQVTM and ANQGSEA. Trimming removed 5 bases from V and 4 bases from J; junction bases left unmatched: 9. The sample taken for sequencing was peripheral blood. The chain has TRBV29-1 and TRBJ2-5; 8 bases map to TRBD1. This TCR derives from a man in his fifties or sixties with active or convalescent COVID-19. The CDR3 DNA sequence: TGCAGCGTTCTATCAGACAGGGGTGCAGAGACCCAGTACTTC. It codes for CSVLSDRGAETQYF.